The rows below give T cell receptor beta chains drawn from one sample of a study of identical twins. TCRdb analysed the 5' RACE reads with MiXCR anew, one entry per CDR3 protein. This sample carries roughly 1.6 million distinct CDR3 sequences, 32% of them seen once, and the ten largest clones take roughly 0.3%. The sequenced material came from cord blood. The receptors here all came from a newborn girl in good health. CDR3s include the opening cysteine and the closing phenylalanine or tryptophan. A D gene is named only where the DNA matches it firmly. The size of a clone is reported for some rows only, either as once, few or many, or as a class for expanded clones.

V gene: TRBV20-1; CDR3 length: 13; clone size: few; D gene: TRBD2; J gene: TRBJ2-5; CDR3 protein: CSARAGLEETQYF; CDR3 DNA: TGCAGTGCTAGAGCGGGACTAGAAGAGACCCAGTACTTC
V gene: TRBV4-1; CDR3 length: 16; clone size: NA; D gene: TRBD1; J gene: TRBJ1-6; CDR3 protein: CASSQEWGQGGSPLHF; CDR3 DNA: TGCGCCAGCAGCCAAGAGTGGGGACAGGGTGGTTCACCCCTCCACTTT
V gene: TRBV6-6; CDR3 length: 13; clone size: few; D gene: NA; J gene: TRBJ2-3; CDR3 protein: CASERWGTDTQYF; CDR3 DNA: TGTGCCAGCGAGAGATGGGGCACAGATACGCAGTATTTT
V gene: TRBV29-1; CDR3 length: 12; clone size: few; D gene: NA; J gene: TRBJ2-7; CDR3 protein: CGVVGERPEQYF; CDR3 DNA: TGCGGGGTAGTAGGGGAACGTCCCGAGCAGTACTTC
V gene: TRBV6-1; CDR3 length: 14; clone size: NA; D gene: TRBD1; J gene: TRBJ1-2; CDR3 protein: CASSEQGQIYGYTF; CDR3 DNA: TGTGCCAGCAGTGAACAGGGACAGATCTATGGCTACACCTTC
V gene: TRBV12-3/TRBV12-4; CDR3 length: 17; clone size: NA; D gene: NA; J gene: TRBJ2-1; CDR3 protein: CASSPTVWGSSYNEQFF; CDR3 DNA: TGTGCCAGCAGTCCGACTGTGTGGGGGAGCTCCTACAATGAGCAGTTCTTC
V gene: TRBV20-1; CDR3 length: 15; clone size: NA; D gene: NA; J gene: TRBJ2-7; CDR3 protein: CSATSTRTPYNEQYF; CDR3 DNA: TGCAGTGCTACCTCCACTCGCACCCCTTACAATGAGCAGTACTTC
V gene: TRBV13; CDR3 length: 23; clone size: NA; D gene: NA; J gene: TRBJ2-3; CDR3 protein: CASSTRTTWAQIPNNAGTDTQYF; CDR3 DNA: TGTGCCAGCAGCACCCGGACTACGTGGGCACAGATCCCTAACAACGCGGGCACAGATACGCAGTATTTT
V gene: TRBV21-1; CDR3 length: 15; clone size: few; D gene: NA; J gene: TRBJ1-1; CDR3 protein: CASSKVKGGNTEAFF; CDR3 DNA: TGTGCCAGCAGCAAAGTAAAGGGGGGCAACACTGAAGCTTTCTTT
V gene: TRBV5-6; CDR3 length: 16; clone size: NA; D gene: TRBD1; J gene: TRBJ1-1; CDR3 protein: CASSPGQGGMNTEAFF; CDR3 DNA: TGTGCCAGCAGCCCGGGACAGGGGGGTATGAACACTGAAGCTTTCTTT
V gene: TRBV10-2; CDR3 length: 16; clone size: NA; D gene: TRBD1; J gene: TRBJ1-2; CDR3 protein: CASSESTRTGGYGYTF; CDR3 DNA: TGCGCCAGCAGTGAGTCGACCCGGACAGGGGGCTATGGCTACACCTTC
V gene: TRBV20-1; CDR3 length: 15; clone size: NA; D gene: TRBD2; J gene: TRBJ2-1; CDR3 protein: CSARDGTSVYNEQFF; CDR3 DNA: TGCAGTGCTAGAGACGGGACTAGCGTTTACAATGAGCAGTTCTTC
V gene: TRBV6-2/TRBV6-3; CDR3 length: 15; clone size: NA; D gene: NA; J gene: TRBJ2-1; CDR3 protein: CASSPDSPWQNEQFF; CDR3 DNA: TGTGCCAGCAGTCCCGATAGCCCATGGCAGAATGAGCAGTTCTTC
V gene: TRBV7-2; CDR3 length: 18; clone size: NA; D gene: TRBD2; J gene: TRBJ2-7; CDR3 protein: CASSFRGTSTIPGYEQYF; CDR3 DNA: TGTGCCAGCAGCTTTCGCGGGACTAGCACCATCCCGGGCTACGAGCAGTACTTC
V gene: TRBV7-9; CDR3 length: 16; clone size: NA; D gene: TRBD1; J gene: TRBJ1-1; CDR3 protein: CASSLVGDRGATEAFF; CDR3 DNA: TGTGCCAGCAGCTTAGTTGGGGACAGGGGGGCAACTGAAGCTTTCTTT
V gene: TRBV12-3/TRBV12-4; CDR3 length: 18; clone size: few; D gene: TRBD2; J gene: TRBJ2-1; CDR3 protein: CASSPTHLAGGKGDEQFF; CDR3 DNA: TGTGCCAGCAGTCCAACTCACCTAGCGGGAGGGAAAGGGGATGAGCAGTTCTTC
V gene: TRBV12-3/TRBV12-4; CDR3 length: 15; clone size: NA; D gene: NA; J gene: TRBJ2-7; CDR3 protein: CASSSNSGTSYEQYF; CDR3 DNA: TGTGCCAGCAGTTCAAATAGCGGAACTTCTTACGAGCAGTACTTC
V gene: TRBV6-2/TRBV6-3; CDR3 length: 14; clone size: NA; D gene: TRBD1; J gene: TRBJ1-2; CDR3 protein: CATQPGTGNYGYTF; CDR3 DNA: TGTGCCACCCAACCCGGGACAGGGAACTATGGCTACACCTTC
V gene: TRBV11-2; CDR3 length: 14; clone size: NA; D gene: NA; J gene: TRBJ2-5; CDR3 protein: CAGSHSLGAGGQYF; CDR3 DNA: TGTGCCGGCAGCCATAGCTTGGGTGCGGGTGGGCAGTACTTC
V gene: TRBV7-2; CDR3 length: 17; clone size: NA; D gene: TRBD2; J gene: TRBJ2-3; CDR3 protein: CASSLWTSGRVSGTQYF; CDR3 DNA: TGTGCCAGCAGCTTATGGACTAGCGGGAGGGTTTCAGGTACGCAGTATTTT
V gene: TRBV10-3; CDR3 length: 12; clone size: few; D gene: TRBD2; J gene: TRBJ2-7; CDR3 protein: CAIAAGAYEQYF; CDR3 DNA: TGTGCCATCGCGGCGGGGGCCTACGAGCAGTACTTC
V gene: TRBV20-1; CDR3 length: 13; clone size: few; D gene: NA; J gene: TRBJ1-6; CDR3 protein: CSAKGTFNSPLHF; CDR3 DNA: TGCAGTGCTAAAGGGACCTTTAATTCACCCCTCCACTTT
V gene: TRBV20-1; CDR3 length: 15; clone size: NA; D gene: NA; J gene: TRBJ1-2; CDR3 protein: CSASFHHSPRYGYTF; CDR3 DNA: TGCAGTGCTAGTTTCCATCATAGTCCGAGGTATGGCTACACCTTC
V gene: TRBV28; CDR3 length: 14; clone size: NA; D gene: TRBD1; J gene: TRBJ1-5; CDR3 protein: CASSPSGQGQPQHF; CDR3 DNA: TGTGCCAGCAGTCCCTCCGGACAGGGACAGCCCCAGCATTTT
V gene: TRBV5-1; CDR3 length: 15; clone size: few; D gene: TRBD1; J gene: TRBJ1-1; CDR3 protein: CASSLGQGLATEAFF; CDR3 DNA: TGCGCCAGCAGCTTGGGACAGGGGTTGGCCACTGAAGCTTTCTTT
V gene: TRBV6-5; CDR3 length: 12; clone size: few; D gene: NA; J gene: TRBJ1-2; CDR3 protein: CASSSRTYGYTF; CDR3 DNA: TGTGCCAGCAGTTCCAGGACCTATGGCTACACCTTC
V gene: TRBV29-1; CDR3 length: 11; clone size: once; D gene: TRBD1; J gene: TRBJ2-2; CDR3 protein: CSVRGHGELFF; CDR3 DNA: TGCAGCGTTAGGGGGCACGGGGAGCTGTTTTTT
V gene: TRBV15; CDR3 length: 15; clone size: NA; D gene: TRBD2; J gene: TRBJ2-1; CDR3 protein: CATSSLGLGYNEQFF; CDR3 DNA: TGTGCCACCAGCAGTTTAGGACTAGGCTACAATGAGCAGTTCTTC
V gene: TRBV21-1; CDR3 length: 16; clone size: NA; D gene: NA; J gene: TRBJ2-3; CDR3 protein: CASSKVGSCHTDTQYF; CDR3 DNA: TGTGCCAGCAGCAAAGTGGGTAGTTGCCACACAGATACGCAGTATTTT
V gene: TRBV5-1; CDR3 length: 14; clone size: few; D gene: TRBD1; J gene: TRBJ2-1; CDR3 protein: CASSPGTANNEQFF; CDR3 DNA: TGCGCCAGCAGCCCCGGGACAGCTAACAATGAGCAGTTCTTC
V gene: TRBV6-1; CDR3 length: 13; clone size: few; D gene: NA; J gene: TRBJ1-1; CDR3 protein: CASSEMTNTEAFF; CDR3 DNA: TGTGCCAGCAGTGAAATGACAAACACTGAAGCTTTCTTT
V gene: TRBV9; CDR3 length: 12; clone size: few; D gene: NA; J gene: TRBJ2-3; CDR3 protein: CASSAYADTQYF; CDR3 DNA: TGTGCCAGCAGCGCCTACGCAGATACGCAGTATTTT
V gene: TRBV5-1; CDR3 length: 16; clone size: NA; D gene: NA; J gene: TRBJ2-7; CDR3 protein: CASSLVSQDPAYEQYF; CDR3 DNA: TGCGCCAGCAGCTTGGTGAGTCAGGACCCTGCTTACGAGCAGTACTTC
V gene: TRBV28; CDR3 length: 14; clone size: few; D gene: NA; J gene: TRBJ1-6; CDR3 protein: CASSWAAYNSPLHF; CDR3 DNA: TGTGCCAGCAGTTGGGCAGCCTATAATTCACCCCTCCACTTT
V gene: TRBV28; CDR3 length: 18; clone size: NA; D gene: NA; J gene: TRBJ1-5; CDR3 protein: CASSLFGLRGDSNQPQHF; CDR3 DNA: TGTGCCAGCAGTTTATTTGGATTAAGGGGGGATAGCAATCAGCCCCAGCATTTT
V gene: TRBV15; CDR3 length: 18; clone size: few; D gene: NA; J gene: TRBJ2-3; CDR3 protein: CATSRVLSRHTSTDTQYF; CDR3 DNA: TGTGCCACCAGCAGAGTCCTGAGTAGGCATACCAGCACAGATACGCAGTATTTT
V gene: TRBV9; CDR3 length: 12; clone size: NA; D gene: NA; J gene: TRBJ2-2; CDR3 protein: CASSVIAGELFF; CDR3 DNA: TGTGCCAGCAGCGTAATCGCCGGGGAGCTGTTTTTT